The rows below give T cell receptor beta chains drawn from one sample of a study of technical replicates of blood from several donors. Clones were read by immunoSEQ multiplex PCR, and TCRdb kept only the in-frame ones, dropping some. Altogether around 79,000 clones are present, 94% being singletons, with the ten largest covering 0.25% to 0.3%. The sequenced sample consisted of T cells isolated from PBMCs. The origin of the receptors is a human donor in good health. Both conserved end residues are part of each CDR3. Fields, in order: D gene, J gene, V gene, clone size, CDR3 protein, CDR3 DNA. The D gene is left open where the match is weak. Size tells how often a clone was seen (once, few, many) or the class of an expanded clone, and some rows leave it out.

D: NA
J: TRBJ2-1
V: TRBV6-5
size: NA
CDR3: CASRVAAYNEQFF
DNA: TGTGCCAGCCGGGTAGCGGCCTACAATGAGCAGTTCTTC

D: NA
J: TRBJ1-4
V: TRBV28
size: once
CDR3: CASSTTDGINEKLFF
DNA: TGTGCCAGCAGTACTACGGACGGGATAAATGAAAAACTGTTTTTT

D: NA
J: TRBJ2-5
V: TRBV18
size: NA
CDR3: CASSRPGETQYF
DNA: TGTGCCAGCTCACGCCCCGGGGAGACCCAGTACTTC

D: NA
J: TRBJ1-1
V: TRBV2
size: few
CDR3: CASSPLGQEAFF
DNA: TGTGCCAGCAGCCCCCTCGGACAGGAAGCTTTCTTT

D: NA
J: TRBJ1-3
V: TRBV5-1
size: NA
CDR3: CASSLYHTSDSGNTIYF
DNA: TGCGCCAGCAGCTTGTACCACACATCCGACTCTGGAAACACCATATATTTT

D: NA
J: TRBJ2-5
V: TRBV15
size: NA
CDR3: CATSRLGLSGQETQYF
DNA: TGTGCCACCAGCAGACTAGGACTCTCTGGCCAAGAGACCCAGTACTTC

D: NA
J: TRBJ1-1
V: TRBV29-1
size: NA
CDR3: CSVGELREAFF
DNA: TGCAGCGTTGGGGAGCTCCGTGAAGCTTTCTTT

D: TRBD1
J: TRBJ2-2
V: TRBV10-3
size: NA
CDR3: CAISGLETGVTGELFF
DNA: TGTGCCATCAGTGGTTTGGAGACAGGGGTTACCGGGGAGCTGTTTTTT

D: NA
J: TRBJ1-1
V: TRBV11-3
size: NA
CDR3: CASSLEWGGSTEAFF
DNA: TGTGCCAGCAGCTTAGAATGGGGGGGCTCCACTGAAGCTTTCTTT

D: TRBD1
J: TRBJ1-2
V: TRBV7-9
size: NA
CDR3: CASSLERGQWGYTF
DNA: TGTGCCAGCAGCTTAGAAAGGGGGCAGTGGGGCTACACCTTC

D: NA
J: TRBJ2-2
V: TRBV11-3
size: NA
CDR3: CASSWGSRELNTGELFF
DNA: TGTGCCAGCAGCTGGGGGTCCCGGGAGTTGAACACCGGGGAGCTGTTTTTT

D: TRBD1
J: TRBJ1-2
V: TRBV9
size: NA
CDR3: CASSDTGVFNYGYTF
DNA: TGTGCCAGCAGCGACACAGGGGTCTTTAACTATGGCTACACCTTC

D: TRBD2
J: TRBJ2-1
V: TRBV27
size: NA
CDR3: CASSLHGRGEQFF
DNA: TGTGCCAGCAGTTTACACGGGAGGGGAGAGCAGTTCTTC

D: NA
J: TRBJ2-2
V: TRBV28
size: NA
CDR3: CASSSIPHRVTGELFF
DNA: TGTGCCAGCAGTTCTATACCCCATCGGGTTACCGGGGAGCTGTTTTTT

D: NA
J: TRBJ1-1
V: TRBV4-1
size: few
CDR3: CASQGSGEYTEAFF
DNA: TGCGCCAGCCAGGGTTCAGGGGAATACACTGAAGCTTTCTTT

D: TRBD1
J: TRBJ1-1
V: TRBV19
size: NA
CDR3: CASSIDPGQVSLWHTEAFF
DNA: TGTGCCAGTAGTATAGATCCGGGACAGGTAAGTCTTTGGCACACTGAAGCTTTCTTT